Sequencing of this T cell receptor beta chain was carried out in a study of shared clonotypes between healthy human individuals. Points from the study as a whole: Tissue TCR repertoires likely differ from these blood-only repertoires. On the whole, naive subsets had larger estimated richness than memory subsets had.

Naivety among CD8 cells was defined by CD45RO negativity and positive CCR7 selection, thereby excluding terminally differentiated effector memory CD45RA+ cells. The CDR3 is 14 residues long. Germline V lookup: CDR1 SNHLY, CDR2 FYNNEI. V was pared by 7 bases and J by 0 bases, with 9 bases between. Per sorted-subset replicate PCR, input was 150 to 250 ng DNA, representing around 30,000 T cell genomes. Methods used by the authors: Filtering differed, since immunoSEQ gave only junction sequences and no quality scores. Here immunoSEQ multiplex PCR was the method, and the copy in TCRdb shows in-frame clones only, minus some. That table furnishes V, J and clone size, whereas the DNA furnished D and trimming. The repertoire includes under 600,000 clones, 98% of them detected once, and 0.3% sits in the top ten. Note on this clone: Its antigen is as yet unknown.

This receptor was identified in a young man in good health. V gene TRBV2 combines with J gene TRBJ2-2; D is undetermined. The source material was naive CD8+ T cells sorted from blood. The CDR3 protein is CASIGPPNTGELFF. CDR3 in DNA: TGTGCCAGCATCGGACCTCCGAACACCGGGGAGCTGTTTTTT.